The 13 T cell receptor beta chains listed next were all sequenced from one sample in a study of tumor and adjacent non-tumor tissue in lung cancer. A modified ARM-PCR protocol with three rounds of nested PCR amplified TCRbeta. MiXCR, run by TCRdb on the multiplex PCR reads, gives a single entry per CDR3 protein. Seen here are 200,000 to 250,000 distinct CDR3 sequences, 70% to 75% observed once, and the top ten hold about 23%. The template was RNA from unsorted bulk tissue. The sample was lung tumor tissue. All receptors come from a man between 60 and 70 years old with non-small cell lung cancer.

Turning to this clonotype: The junction shows a germline mismatch at one end, possibly a read error. The chain couples TRBV4-2 to TRBJ1-4, with D tentatively TRBD1 (6 bases). Germline V lookup: CDR1 LGHNA, CDR2 YNFKEQ. CDR3 length equals 18 residues. CDR3 loop: CASSQDLLGGASVEKMFF. DNA for the CDR3: TGTGCCAGCAGCCAAGATCTTCTCGGGGGCGCGAGTGTGGAAAAAATGTTTTTT.

A remark on this clonotype: The junction differs from germline at one of its ends, possibly a read error. The V gene is TRBV4-3, the J gene TRBJ1-2; D call uncertain. The CDR3 covers 15 residues. Germline V gives CDR1 LGHNA, CDR2 YSLEER. DNA for the CDR3: TGCGCCAGCAGCCTCAGACACGTAGCTAACTATGGATACACCTTC. Its translation: CASSLRHVANYGYTF.

For this clonotype: Mismatch with germline at one junction end may stem from a read error. The gene calls are TRBV12-3 or TRBV12-4 and TRBJ1-6; maybe TRBD1 (5 bases). The CDR3 length is 14 residues. CDR3 bases: TGTGGCAGCAGTTTCAGGGACCTTAATTCACCCCTCCACTTT. It yields the protein CGSSFRDLNSPLHF.

Concerning this clonotype: The junction and the germline gene differ at one end; a read error may be behind it. The J gene is TRBJ1-5, the V gene TRBV20-1; TRBD1 is a possible D gene (6 bases). Looked up from germline, CDR1 is DFQATT and CDR2 is SNEGSKA (reference sequence). The CDR3 totals 14 residues. The CDR3 loop reads CSASPGGKNQPQDF. CDR3 nucleotide sequence: TGCAGTGCTAGTCCTGGGGGCAAGAATCAGCCCCAGGATTTT.

The genes are TRBV11-1 and TRBJ2-1; TRBD2 matches at 10 bases. The length of the CDR3 is 18 residues. V trimming: 2 bases; J trimming: 2 bases; junction bases outside the gene matches: 9. Germline V gene data show CDR1 as SGHAT and CDR2 as FQDESV (reference sequence). This CDR3 reads CASSLSRLAGAAYNEQFF. The CDR3 DNA sequence: TGTGCCAGCAGCTTATCTCGGCTAGCGGGAGCGGCCTACAATGAGCAGTTCTTC.

J is TRBJ2-6 and V is TRBV4-3; no clear D. V lost 0 bases and J lost 0, with 6 bases in between. Germline-derived CDR1 and CDR2 are LGHNA and YSLEER. The CDR3 sequence is 16 residues long. The CDR3 protein is CASSQDAGSGANVLTF. The CDR3 region has the DNA TGCGCCAGCAGCCAAGATGCCGGCTCTGGGGCCAACGTCCTGACTTTC.

In regard to this clonotype: Just one base apart from a much larger clone, this may be a read error. V is TRBV12-3 or TRBV12-4 and J is TRBJ1-2; D is unclear. The CDR3 contains 13 residues. The CDR3 nucleotides are TGTGCCAGCAGTTTTCAAATAAACTATGGCTACATCTTC. Residues: CASSFQINYGYIF.

Of note for this clonotype: Germline and junction disagree at one end, which may indicate a read error. The chain combines TRBV11-3 with TRBJ2-1; D uncertain. Germline V gene sequence: CDR1 SGHNT, CDR2 YENEEA. The CDR3 spans 15 residues. DNA of the CDR3: TGTGCCAGGAGCTTACCCGTCAGCTCCTATAATGAGCAGTTCTTC. Translation gives CARSLPVSSYNEQFF.

A few counts support this clonotype. This chain uses TRBV20-1 with TRBJ1-6; 8 bases line up with TRBD1. V was clipped by 6 bases and J by 7 bases; unmatched bases: 8. Germline CDR1 and CDR2: DFQATT and SNEGSKA (reference sequence). The CDR3 extends over 14 amino acids. DNA of the CDR3: TGCAGTGCGGGGGCAGGGGGCAGGAATTCACCCCTCCACTTT. Its translation is CSAGAGGRNSPLHF.

The V call is TRBV5-4, the J call TRBJ1-5; a possible D gene is TRBD1 (5 bases). The J call may be mistaken, given a closer DNA end match to TRBJ2-3. CDR3 length equals 16 residues. Germline V gives CDR1 SGHNT, CDR2 YYREEE (reference sequence). CDR3 bases: TGTGCCAGCAGCTTGGATGGACACCTAAGCAATCAGCCCCAGTATTTT. This gives the protein CASSLDGHLSNQPQYF.

A word on this clonotype: Just one base apart from a much larger clone, this may be a read error. The rearrangement joins TRBV4-1 to TRBJ1-4; D gene ambiguous. V dropped 5 bases and J dropped 6 bases, with 13 bases sitting between them. There are 14 residues in the CDR3. The germline CDR1 and CDR2 sequences are MGHRA and YSYEKL. CDR3 in DNA: TGCGCCAGCAGCACCCGGGATATTGATGAAAAACTGTTTTTT. It specifies CASSTRDIDEKLFF.

Concerning this clonotype: This may come from a read error, since a much larger clone is one base off. This chain uses TRBV5-1 with TRBJ1-1; TRBD1 is a possible D gene (5 bases). This CDR3 comprises 13 residues. The germline gives CDR1 SGHRS, CDR2 YFSETQ. Written as DNA, the CDR3 is TGCACCAGCCAGGCAGGGACGAACACTGAAGCTTTCTTT. It specifies CTSQAGTNTEAFF.

As for this clonotype: A much larger clone lies a single base off, so this may be a read error. The conserved closing phenylalanine or tryptophan is absent in this CDR3, likely reflecting a read error. This chain uses TRBV29-1 with TRBJ2-5; the D gene is possibly TRBD2 (7 bases). Germline V gene sequence: CDR1 SQVTM, CDR2 ANQGSEA. The CDR3 consists of 14 residues. Deletions cut 0 bases from V and 4 bases from J, with 12 bases between. In nucleotides, the CDR3 is TGCAGCGTTGAAGATTGGGGGGGCTCAGAGACCCAGTACCTC. Its protein is CSVEDWGGSETQYL.